This T cell receptor (beta chain) was found in a study of cytomegalovirus exposure and HLA in healthy donors. Study context: As released early, the data held some 85 million unique TCRs from HLA-typed donors.

The V end was cut by 0 bases, the J end by 8 bases, with 20 bases between. The CDR3 spans 17 residues. Germline lookup yields CDR1 MGHRA and CDR2 YSYEKL. Primers included in the PCR were 60 Vbeta and 13 Jbeta primers. Repertoires were generated with immunoSEQ multiplex PCR, while TCRdb's copy carries only in-frame clones and drops some. Of 120,000 or so clones in the sample, over 15% were seen once. There are a few counts of this clone. Antigen: not known. Study-wide points: An analysis that came later showed most CMV-associated TCR beta chains appearing HLA-restricted. Sequencing depth roughly uniform across donors was assumed in presence/absence analyses. Rare TCR sequences predominated, though certain public TCRs were found in many donors.

Material for sequencing was PBMCs. V is TRBV4-1 and J is TRBJ1-3, with unresolved D. This TCR came from a woman aged 18 to 35 in good health and CMV-seronegative. The CDR3 DNA follows: TGCGCCAGCAGCCAAGATGCAACCCATCAATCGGGAGACACCATATATTTT. Amino acids: CASSQDATHQSGDTIYF.